These T cell receptor beta chains were read from a single sample in a study of cytomegalovirus exposure and HLA in healthy donors. The assay was immunoSEQ multiplex PCR, and TCRdb's table has in-frame clones only and misses some. The repertoire consists of 120,000 to 150,000 clones, with 87% occurring once and the leading ten covering 4.5% to 5.5%. What was sequenced was PBMCs. These TCRs come from a young man in good health and CMV-seropositive. The CDR3 runs from the conserved cysteine through the conserved F or W. D genes are given only for firm matches. Not every row has a clone size; where given, it reads once, few, many or a size class.

CDR3nt,CDR3aa,abundance,j_gene,d_gene,v_gene
TGTGCCAGCATCCTGCCCGGGACTGAAGCTTTCTTT,CASILPGTEAFF,NA,TRBJ1-1,NA,TRBV7-9
TGTGCCAGCAGGCGGGCCGGGGCCAACGTCCTGACTTTC,CASRRAGANVLTF,NA,TRBJ2-6,NA,TRBV6-5
TGCGCCAGCAGCTTGGGACAGGGGGCTCGGGATGAGCAGTTCTTC,CASSLGQGARDEQFF,NA,TRBJ2-1,TRBD1,TRBV5-1
TGCGCCAGCAGTGGGGGAGAATCATCTGAGACCCAGTACTTC,CASSGGESSETQYF,NA,TRBJ2-5,NA,TRBV10-2
TGCGCCAGCAGCTTGGTGGGGACAGGCAACTATGGCTACACCTTC,CASSLVGTGNYGYTF,once,TRBJ1-2,TRBD1,TRBV5-1
TGCAGTGCGCAAATCGGGGGGGAGCAGTACTTC,CSAQIGGEQYF,once,TRBJ2-7,TRBD2,TRBV20-1
TGTGCCAGCAGCTTAATCAGGCCAGGAGGGAATTCACCCCTCCACTTT,CASSLIRPGGNSPLHF,NA,TRBJ1-6,NA,TRBV7-2
TGTGCCAGCACCACCTTGCGAGAAGCTAACTATGGCTACACCTTC,CASTTLREANYGYTF,once,TRBJ1-2,NA,TRBV2
TGTGCCAGCAGTTTTCCCATTCCGGGTAGCTACGAGCAGTACTTC,CASSFPIPGSYEQYF,NA,TRBJ2-7,NA,TRBV28
TGCGCCAGCAGCCAAGATAGAGGACTACGACTTGACGGGCAGTACTTC,CASSQDRGLRLDGQYF,NA,TRBJ2-7,NA,TRBV4-1
TGTGCCTGGAGTGTAAATGGGCTGGAGACCCAGTACTTC,CAWSVNGLETQYF,once,TRBJ2-5,NA,TRBV30
TGTGCCAGCAGTCCATCCCCCGGGGCCAAAAACATTCAGTACTTC,CASSPSPGAKNIQYF,NA,TRBJ2-4,NA,TRBV6-1
TGTGCCACCAGTAGCGGGGGGCCCACAGATACGCAGTATTTT,CATSSGGPTDTQYF,NA,TRBJ2-3,TRBD2,TRBV15
TGCGCCAGCAGCCAGCCCAGGTCGGGGTATAGCAATCAGCCCCAGCATTTT,CASSQPRSGYSNQPQHF,NA,TRBJ1-5,NA,TRBV4-1
TGCGCCAGTTCCCTTAGCGGGGGAAATTACAATGAGCAGTTCTTC,CASSLSGGNYNEQFF,NA,TRBJ2-1,TRBD2,TRBV5-1
TGTGCCAGCAGTTACCATGGACAGGGAGGAAGCGAGCAGTACTTC,CASSYHGQGGSEQYF,NA,TRBJ2-7,TRBD1,TRBV6-5
TGTGCCTGGACAACAGGTGTTGGCACAGATACGCAGTATTTT,CAWTTGVGTDTQYF,NA,TRBJ2-3,NA,TRBV30
TGTGCCAGCAGCTTGCGCCCCTCGGGGATGAACACTGAAGCTTTCTTT,CASSLRPSGMNTEAFF,NA,TRBJ1-1,NA,TRBV7-8
TGCGCCAGCAGCCGAGAACTAGCGGGGATAAGAGGTGAGCAGTTCTTC,CASSRELAGIRGEQFF,NA,TRBJ2-1,TRBD2,TRBV5-1
TGTGCCAGCAGCCTTAATTGGAACACTGAAGCTTTCTTT,CASSLNWNTEAFF,NA,TRBJ1-1,NA,TRBV7-9
TGCGCCAGCAGGGAACAGGGGAATCAGCCCCAGCATTTT,CASREQGNQPQHF,NA,TRBJ1-5,TRBD1,TRBV10-2
TGTGCCTTAGGACCGGGACAGGGCACCCACGAGCAGTACTTC,CALGPGQGTHEQYF,NA,TRBJ2-7,TRBD1,TRBV10-3
TGTGCCTGGAGTGCTGGGAGGGCCTTTTCCAATGAGCAGTTCTTC,CAWSAGRAFSNEQFF,NA,TRBJ2-1,TRBD2,TRBV30
TGTGCCACTGAGTCCCGGACAGGGGGCAGTGGCTACACCTTC,CATESRTGGSGYTF,NA,TRBJ1-2,TRBD1,TRBV19
TGTGCCAGCAGCCTTTCCACTGAAGCTTTCTTT,CASSLSTEAFF,few,TRBJ1-1,NA,TRBV7-3
TGTGCCAGCAATACTCCGTGGGACAGGGGGGATCGGGAGGGCTCCTACAATGAGCAGTTCTTC,CASNTPWDRGDREGSYNEQFF,NA,TRBJ2-1,TRBD1,TRBV28
TGCAGCGTTGAAGGACTAGCGGGTACCAAAAACATTCAGTACTTC,CSVEGLAGTKNIQYF,NA,TRBJ2-4,TRBD2,TRBV29-1
TGTGCCAGCAGCTTAACATCGGTTGGGGGAGGAACTGAAGCTTTCTTT,CASSLTSVGGGTEAFF,once,TRBJ1-1,NA,TRBV5-4